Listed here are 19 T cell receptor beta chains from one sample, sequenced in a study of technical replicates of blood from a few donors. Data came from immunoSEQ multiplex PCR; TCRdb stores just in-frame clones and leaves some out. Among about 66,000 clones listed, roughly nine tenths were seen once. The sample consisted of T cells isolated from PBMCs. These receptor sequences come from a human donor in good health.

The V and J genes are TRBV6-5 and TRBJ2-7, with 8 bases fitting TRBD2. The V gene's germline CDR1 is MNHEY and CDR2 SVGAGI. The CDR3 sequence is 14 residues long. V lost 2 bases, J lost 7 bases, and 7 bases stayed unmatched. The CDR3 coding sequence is TGTGCCAGCAGTTACGCAGCGGGAGCGGGTGAGCAGTACTTC. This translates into CASSYAAGAGEQYF.

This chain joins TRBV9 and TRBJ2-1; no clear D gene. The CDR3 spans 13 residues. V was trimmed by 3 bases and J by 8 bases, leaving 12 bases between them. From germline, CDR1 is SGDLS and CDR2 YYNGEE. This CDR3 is CASSGAVFDEQFF. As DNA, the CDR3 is TGTGCCAGCAGCGGGGCCGTTTTCGATGAGCAGTTCTTC.

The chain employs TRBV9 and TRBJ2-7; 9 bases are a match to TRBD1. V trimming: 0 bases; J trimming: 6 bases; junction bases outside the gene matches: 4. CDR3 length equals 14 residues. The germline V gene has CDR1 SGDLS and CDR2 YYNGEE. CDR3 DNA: TGTGCCAGCAGCGTAGTTAACAGGGGGCGCGAGCAGTACTTC. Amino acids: CASSVVNRGREQYF.

As DNA, the CDR3 is TGCAGTCCTGACACAAGTGATGGCTACACCTTC. Its protein is CSPDTSDGYTF. V and J are TRBV29-1 and TRBJ1-2; no firm D call. CDR1 and CDR2 from the germline V gene are SQVTM and ANQGSEA. The CDR3 runs 11 residues.

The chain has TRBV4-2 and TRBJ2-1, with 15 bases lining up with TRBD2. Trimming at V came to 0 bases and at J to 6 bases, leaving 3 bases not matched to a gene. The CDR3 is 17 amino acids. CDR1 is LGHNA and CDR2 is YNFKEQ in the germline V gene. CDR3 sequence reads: CASSQELGLAGGNEQFF. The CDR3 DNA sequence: TGTGCCAGCAGCCAAGAATTGGGACTAGCGGGAGGCAATGAGCAGTTCTTC.

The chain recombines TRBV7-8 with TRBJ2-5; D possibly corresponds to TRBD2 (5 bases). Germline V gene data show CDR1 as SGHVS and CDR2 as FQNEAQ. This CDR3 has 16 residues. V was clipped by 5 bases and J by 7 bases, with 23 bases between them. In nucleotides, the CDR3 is TGTGCCAGCAGCCCCCAACCCGGGGAGCTCAGGTGGACCCAGTACTTC. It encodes CASSPQPGELRWTQYF.

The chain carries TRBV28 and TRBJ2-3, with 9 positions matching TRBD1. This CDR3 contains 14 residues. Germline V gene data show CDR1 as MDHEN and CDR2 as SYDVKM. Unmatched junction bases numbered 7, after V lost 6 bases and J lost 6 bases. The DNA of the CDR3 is TGTGCCAGCAGGTCGACAGGGGGTAGGGATACGCAGTATTTT. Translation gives CASRSTGGRDTQYF.

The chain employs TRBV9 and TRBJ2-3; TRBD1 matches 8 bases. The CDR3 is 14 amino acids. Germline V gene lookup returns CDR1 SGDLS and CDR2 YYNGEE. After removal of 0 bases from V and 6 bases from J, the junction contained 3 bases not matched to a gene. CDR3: CASSVGTGLDTQYF. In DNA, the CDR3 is TGTGCCAGCAGCGTAGGGACAGGGTTGGATACGCAGTATTTT.

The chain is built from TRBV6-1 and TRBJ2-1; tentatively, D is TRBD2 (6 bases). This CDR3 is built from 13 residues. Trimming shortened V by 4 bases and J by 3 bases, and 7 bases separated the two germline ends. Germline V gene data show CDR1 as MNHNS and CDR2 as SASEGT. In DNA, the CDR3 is TGTGCCAGCAGTGTCGGGAGCTACAATGAGCAGTTCTTC. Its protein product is CASSVGSYNEQFF.

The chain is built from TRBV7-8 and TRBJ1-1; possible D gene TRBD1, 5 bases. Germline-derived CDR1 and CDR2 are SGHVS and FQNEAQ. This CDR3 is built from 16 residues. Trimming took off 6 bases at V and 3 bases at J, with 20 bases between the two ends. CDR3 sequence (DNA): TGTGCCAGCAGACCCGACAGTCTAGTACGGGACACTGAAGCTTTCTTT. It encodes CASRPDSLVRDTEAFF.

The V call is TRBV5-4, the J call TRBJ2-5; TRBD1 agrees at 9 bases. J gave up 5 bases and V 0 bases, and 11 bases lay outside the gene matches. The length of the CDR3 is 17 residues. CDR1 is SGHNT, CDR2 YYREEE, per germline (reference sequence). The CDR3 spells CASSLVGWTGVAETQYF. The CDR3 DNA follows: TGTGCCAGCAGCTTGGTGGGGTGGACAGGGGTGGCGGAGACCCAGTACTTC.

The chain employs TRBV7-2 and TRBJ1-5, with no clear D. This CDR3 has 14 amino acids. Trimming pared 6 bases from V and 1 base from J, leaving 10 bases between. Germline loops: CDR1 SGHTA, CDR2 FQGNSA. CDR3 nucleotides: TGTGCCAGCAGTTCCCCCGGGAGCAATCAGCCCCAGCATTTT. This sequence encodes CASSSPGSNQPQHF.

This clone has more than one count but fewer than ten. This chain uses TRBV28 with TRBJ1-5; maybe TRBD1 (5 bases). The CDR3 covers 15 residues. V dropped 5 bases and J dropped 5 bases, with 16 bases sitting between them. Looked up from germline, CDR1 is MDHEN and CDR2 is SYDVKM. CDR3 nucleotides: TGTGCCAGCAGTCATTATCAGGGTAGGGATCAGCCCCAGCATTTT. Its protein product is CASSHYQGRDQPQHF.

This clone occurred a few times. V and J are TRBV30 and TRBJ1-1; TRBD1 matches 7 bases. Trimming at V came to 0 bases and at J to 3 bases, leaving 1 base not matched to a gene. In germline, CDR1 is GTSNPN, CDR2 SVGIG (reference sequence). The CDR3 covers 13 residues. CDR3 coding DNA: TGTGCCTGGAGTGTAGGGGGCTACACTGAAGCTTTCTTT. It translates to CAWSVGGYTEAFF.

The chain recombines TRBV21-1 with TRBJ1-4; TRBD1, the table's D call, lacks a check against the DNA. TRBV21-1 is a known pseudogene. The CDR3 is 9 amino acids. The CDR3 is CATTEKLFF. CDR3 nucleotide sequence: TGTGCCACCACAGAAAAACTGTTTTTT.

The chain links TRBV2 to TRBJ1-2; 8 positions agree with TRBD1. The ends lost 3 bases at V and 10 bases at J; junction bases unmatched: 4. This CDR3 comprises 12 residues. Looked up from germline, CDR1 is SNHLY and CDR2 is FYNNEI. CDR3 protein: CASSETGADYTF. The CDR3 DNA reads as TGTGCCAGCAGTGAGACAGGGGCGGACTACACCTTC.

The CDR3 DNA follows: TGTGCCAGCAGTACCGGGACTAGCGGGAAACTTCGGGGCGATGAGCAGTTCTTC. This translates into CASSTGTSGKLRGDEQFF. This chain links TRBV28 with TRBJ2-1, with 13 bases that match TRBD2. The germline V gene encodes CDR1 MDHEN and CDR2 SYDVKM. This CDR3 region has 18 residues. V lost 5 bases, J lost 8 bases, and 15 bases stayed unmatched.

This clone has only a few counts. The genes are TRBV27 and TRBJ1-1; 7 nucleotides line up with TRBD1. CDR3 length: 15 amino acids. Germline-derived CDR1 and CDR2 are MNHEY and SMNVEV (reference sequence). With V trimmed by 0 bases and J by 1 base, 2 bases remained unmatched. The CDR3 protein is CASSLSRGANTEAFF. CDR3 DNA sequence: TGTGCCAGCAGTTTATCCAGGGGGGCGAACACTGAAGCTTTCTTT.

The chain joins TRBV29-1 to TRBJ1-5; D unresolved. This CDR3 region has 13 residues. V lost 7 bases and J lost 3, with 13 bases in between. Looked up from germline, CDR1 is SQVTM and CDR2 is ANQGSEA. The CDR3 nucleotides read TGCAGCGCCGGGGTGGGTTTCAATCAGCCCCAGCATTTT. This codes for CSAGVGFNQPQHF.